This note documents a single T cell receptor (beta chain) sequence. The table came from immunoSEQ multiplex PCR; TCRdb's copy has only in-frame clones and leaves some out. This table has 310,000 or so clones, about 90% appearing once. The germline V and J ends were trimmed by 5 bases and 3 bases, with 14 bases remaining between them. The CDR3 covers 14 residues. Germline values: CDR1 LNHNV, CDR2 YYDKDF (reference sequence). The cohort comprised adults aged 18 to 89 years residing in 20 to 30 US areas. Participants' own reports of clinical history determined their cohort assignment. This sample stems from a study of blood T cell repertoires in COVID-19. Study-level information: Sites in the United States, Italy and Spain provided acute and convalescent COVID-19 samples.

The sequence was collected from a woman aged 18-30 years with acute COVID-19. The chain employs TRBV15 and TRBJ2-7; TRBD2 is a possible D gene (7 bases). The sequencing input was PBMCs or T cells enriched from blood (not recorded which). The CDR3 spells CATSHQRDNYEQYF. CDR3 DNA sequence: TGTGCCACCAGCCACCAGCGGGACAACTACGAGCAGTACTTC. Full variable domain (missing parts from reference TRBV15 and TRBJ2-7): DAMVIQNPRYQVTQFGKPVTLSCSQTLNHNVMYWYQQKSSQAPKLLFHYYDKDFNNEADTPDNFQSRRPNTSFCFLDIRSPGLGDTAMYLCATSHQRDNYEQYFGPGTRLTVT.